The 25 T cell receptor beta chains in this list originate from one sample, sequenced in a study of graft-versus-host responses after intestinal transplantation. Graft tissue was processed to release intraepithelial and lamina propria lymphocytes. Method: immunoSEQ multiplex PCR; TCRdb's copy keeps in-frame clones and lacks some. The data contain just under 65,000 clones, approximately 91% of them singletons. The specimen was ileum tissue, collected 350 to 400 days after transplant. The receptors come from a human patient who received an intestinal transplant, so some T cells may come from the graft donor.

This clone was recorded once. The chain carries TRBV4-2 and TRBJ1-1, with a tentative D call TRBD1 (5 bases). Trimming removed 2 bases from V and 6 bases from J, with 13 bases in between. The CDR3 has 14 amino acids. CDR1 LGHNA and CDR2 YNFKEQ come from the germline V gene. This CDR3 reads CASSQSLRDPEAFF. The CDR3 DNA reads TGTGCCAGCAGCCAAAGTCTAAGGGACCCTGAAGCTTTCTTT.

V is TRBV6-6 and J is TRBJ2-5; a possible D gene is TRBD1 (5 bases). The CDR3 consists of 13 residues. Germline V gives CDR1 MNHNY, CDR2 SVGAGI (reference sequence). V was cut by 6 bases and J by 1 base, with 9 bases left in between. The CDR3 coding sequence is TGTGCCAGCAGCTGGCAGGGCCAAGAGACCCAGTACTTC. Amino acid sequence: CASSWQGQETQYF.

The V and J genes are TRBV5-6 and TRBJ2-2; possibly TRBD2 for D (5 bases). The germline gives CDR1 SGHDT, CDR2 YYEEEE. This CDR3 is built from 14 residues. Between the trimmed V and J ends, which lost 6 bases and 3 bases, there was a span of 12 bases. CDR3 DNA sequence: TGTGCCAGCACCCCTGAGGGTTACACCGGGGAGCTGTTTTTT. Its protein is CASTPEGYTGELFF.

Worth noting for this clone: Other nucleotide sequences in the sample specify the same CDR3. The genes are TRBV6-4 and TRBJ1-5; no clear D. The germline V gene encodes CDR1 MRHNA and CDR2 SNTAGT. Trimming removed 10 bases from V and 5 bases from J, with 18 bases in between. The CDR3 contains 14 residues. The CDR3 reads CAILRRGVHQPQHF. CDR3 nucleotides: TGTGCCATCCTCCGGCGCGGGGTGCATCAGCCCCAGCATTTT.

J is TRBJ2-1 and V is TRBV6-5, with TRBD2 identical over 12 bases. V lost 6 bases, J lost 10 bases, and 10 bases stayed unmatched. The CDR3 consists of 15 residues. Germline V gene sequence: CDR1 MNHEY, CDR2 SVGAGI. CDR3 DNA sequence: TGTGCCAGCAGCCATCTAGCGGGGGGGCTGGGGGAGCAGTTCTTC. This sequence encodes CASSHLAGGLGEQFF.

V usage is TRBV5-4 and J usage is TRBJ2-2; D is tentatively TRBD1 or TRBD2 (5 bases each). The CDR3 runs to 15 residues. With 3 bases removed from V and 6 bases from J, the gap between germline ends came to 15 bases. Germline V gene sequence: CDR1 SGHNT, CDR2 YYREEE (reference sequence). In DNA, the CDR3 is TGTGCCAGCAGCTACCCCGGGGCATGGCCCGGGGAGCTGTTTTTT. It encodes CASSYPGAWPGELFF. Full variable domain (remainder filled in from reference TRBV5-4 and TRBJ2-2): ETGVTQSPTHLIKTRGQQVTLRCSSQSGHNTVSWYQQALGQGPQFIFQYYREEENGRGNFPPRFSGLQFPNYSSELNVNALELDDSALYLCASSYPGAWPGELFFGEGSRLTVL.

This chain uses TRBV6-1 with TRBJ2-7; TRBD2 might be the D (5 bases). The CDR3 runs to 12 residues. The germline gives CDR1 MNHNS, CDR2 SASEGT. V was clipped by 8 bases and J by 2 bases, with 10 bases between them. CDR3: CASPGCPYEQYF. DNA for the CDR3: TGTGCCAGCCCGGGATGCCCCTACGAGCAGTACTTC.

This clone was detected only once. This sequence joins TRBV27 and TRBJ2-2; D gene unclear. The length of the CDR3 is 12 residues. The germline V and J ends were trimmed by 3 bases and 4 bases, with 3 bases remaining between them. Per germline, CDR1 MNHEY and CDR2 SMNVEV (reference sequence). CDR3 coding DNA: TGTGCCAGCAGTTTCCTCACCGGGGAGCTGTTTTTT. Encoded protein: CASSFLTGELFF.

The chain combines TRBV7-9 with TRBJ2-4; tentatively, D is TRBD1 (5 bases). The length of the CDR3 is 14 residues. Trimming left V 4 bases short and J 4 bases short, with 11 bases between. The germline V gene encodes CDR1 SEHNR and CDR2 FQNEAQ (reference sequence). CDR3: CASSSRQSKNIQYF. For the CDR3, the DNA is TGTGCCAGCAGCTCGAGACAGAGTAAAAACATTCAGTACTTC.

This chain connects TRBV27 to TRBJ1-5; D is unclear. CDR3 size: 14 residues. V was trimmed by 3 bases and J by 6 bases, leaving 12 bases between them. Germline CDR1 reads MNHEY; CDR2 reads SMNVEV (reference sequence). CDR3 DNA sequence: TGTGCCAGCAGTTTCTACTTCGGAGGTCAGCCCCAGCATTTT. It specifies CASSFYFGGQPQHF.

The rearrangement links TRBV5-4 to TRBJ1-5, with a possible D match to TRBD1 (5 bases). The CDR3 is 14 amino acids. Germline CDR1 SGHNT, CDR2 YYREEE (reference sequence). The germline V and J ends were trimmed by 0 bases and 8 bases, with 12 bases remaining between them. The CDR3, as DNA: TGTGCCAGCAGCTTGGGGCCCAGGGTTAAGCCCCAGCATTTT. Protein sequence: CASSLGPRVKPQHF.

V and J are TRBV10-2 and TRBJ2-5, with 10 bases matching TRBD1. Trimming cost V 6 bases and J 1 base; bases outside gene matches: 5. This CDR3 region has 15 residues. Germline values: CDR1 WSHSY, CDR2 SAAADI. DNA of the CDR3: TGCGCCAGCAGCGTGGGACAGGGGCCCCAAGAGACCCAGTACTTC. This gives the protein CASSVGQGPQETQYF.

This chain links TRBV28 with TRBJ2-7, with 7 bases lining up with TRBD1. CDR1 and CDR2 from the germline V gene are MDHEN and SYDVKM. J gave up 13 bases and V 1 base, and 7 bases lay outside the gene matches. The CDR3 contains 12 residues. The CDR3 DNA is TGTGCCAGCAGTTTATATCGACAGGGTTTATACTTC. As protein: CASSLYRQGLYF.

The chain employs TRBV16 and TRBJ1-2; D is unresolved. V was pared by 2 bases and J by 4 bases, with 17 bases between. Germline V gene data show CDR1 as KGHSY and CDR2 as FQNENV. The CDR3 totals 16 residues. DNA for the CDR3: TGTGCCAGCAGCCAAGACGGGCGAGGGATGCCCTATGGCTACACCTTC. Encoded protein: CASSQDGRGMPYGYTF. The whole variable domain, filled in from reference TRBV16 and TRBJ1-2, reads GEEVAQTPKHLVRGEGQKAKLYCAPIKGHSYVFWYQQVLKNEFKFLISFQNENVFDETGMPKERFSAKCLPNSPCSLEIQATKLEDSAVYFCASSQDGRGMPYGYTFGSGTRLTVV.

This chain joins TRBV28 and TRBJ2-7; D gene ambiguous. The CDR3 is made up of 14 amino acids. Germline V CDR1 and CDR2: MDHEN, SYDVKM. The V and J ends lost 6 bases and 2 bases respectively, with 14 bases between them. CDR3 protein: CASSPRIPPYEQYF. CDR3 DNA sequence: TGTGCCAGCAGCCCCCGTATACCCCCCTACGAGCAGTACTTC.

This chain uses TRBV6-5 with TRBJ1-6, with a weak D call TRBD1 (6 bases). The CDR3 runs to 15 residues. V lost 7 bases to trimming and J lost 10 bases, with 20 bases between them. The germline gives CDR1 MNHEY, CDR2 SVGAGI. The DNA for the CDR3 is TGTGCCAGCAATATGTTCGCCCGGGGGGCGTCACCCCTCCACTTT. Translated: CASNMFARGASPLHF.

This clone was counted a single time. The V call is TRBV7-9, the J call TRBJ2-7; a weak D match, TRBD2 (5 bases). This CDR3 is built from 15 residues. Trimming removed 4 bases from V and 6 bases from J, with 19 bases in between. Germline CDR1 and CDR2: SEHNR and FQNEAQ (reference sequence). CDR3 amino acids: CASSSAGRDRGEQYF. The CDR3 bases are TGTGCCAGCAGCTCAGCAGGCCGGGATAGAGGCGAGCAGTACTTC.

The J gene is TRBJ1-2, the V gene TRBV4-1; 8 bases line up with TRBD1. Germline CDR1 MGHRA, CDR2 YSYEKL. The CDR3 has 16 residues. V gave up 1 base and J gave up 2 bases; unmatched junction bases: 6. CDR3 nucleotides: TGCGCCAGCAGCCAAGGATATGGACAGGGCAACTATGGCTACACCTTC. Translating it yields CASSQGYGQGNYGYTF.

This clone was seen a few times. V gene TRBV5-1 combines with J gene TRBJ2-7, with D perhaps TRBD1 (7 bases). The CDR3 contains 11 residues. Germline lookup yields CDR1 SGHRS and CDR2 YFSETQ. V shed 8 bases and J shed 7 bases, with 13 bases lying between them. CDR3 sequence reads: CASGDSGEQYF. For the CDR3, the DNA is TGCGCCAGTGGGGACAGCGGGGAGCAGTACTTC.

This clone was seen only a few times. The chain recombines TRBV18 with TRBJ2-7; 11 bases are a match to TRBD2. V dropped 2 bases and J dropped 5; count of bases not matched to a gene: 11. The CDR3 consists of 17 residues. Germline assignment: CDR1 KGHSH and CDR2 LQKENI. The CDR3 sequence: CASSPKLSSGRWHEQYF. The CDR3 DNA reads TGTGCCAGCTCACCAAAGCTCTCTAGCGGGAGGTGGCACGAGCAGTACTTC.

V is TRBV14 and J is TRBJ1-1, with 8 nucleotides matching TRBD1. V lost 1 base to trimming and J lost 2 bases; unmatched junction nucleotides: 9. Per the germline V gene, CDR1 is SGHDN and CDR2 is FVKESK. The CDR3 extends over 17 amino acids. CDR3 in DNA: TGTGCCAGCAGCCAAGTTCCCAGACAGGGGTTAAACACTGAAGCTTTCTTT. Protein product: CASSQVPRQGLNTEAFF.

This clone was observed a handful of times. The chain combines TRBV2 with TRBJ2-6; unclear D gene. This CDR3 has 15 residues. Germline CDR1 and CDR2: SNHLY and FYNNEI. The germline V and J ends were trimmed by 4 bases and 0 bases, with 7 bases remaining between them. The CDR3 sequence is CASSVRSSGANVLTF. The CDR3 DNA is TGTGCCAGCAGTGTGAGGAGCTCTGGGGCCAACGTCCTGACTTTC. The entire variable domain, with the rest obtained from reference TRBV2 and TRBJ2-6, is as follows: EPEVTQTPSHQVTQMGQEVILRCVPISNHLYFYWYRQILGQKVEFLVSFYNNEISEKSEIFDDQFSVERPDGSNFTLKIRSTKLEDSAMYFCASSVRSSGANVLTFGAGSRLTVL.

V usage is TRBV4-2 and J usage is TRBJ1-6, with TRBD1 identical over 10 bases. Per the germline V gene, CDR1 is LGHNA and CDR2 is YNFKEQ. The J segment lost 7 bases and the V segment lost 1 base, leaving 4 bases of the junction unmatched. The length of the CDR3 is 16 residues. CDR3 nucleotides: TGTGCCAGCAGCCAAGTCCGGGGACAGGGGAATTCACCCCTCCACTTT. Translated, it gives CASSQVRGQGNSPLHF.

The chain links TRBV27 to TRBJ1-2, with D perhaps TRBD1 (5 bases). Looked up from germline, CDR1 is MNHEY and CDR2 is SMNVEV (reference sequence). Trimming cost V 3 bases and J 7 bases, with 12 bases left between them. This CDR3 contains 13 residues. The CDR3 bases are TGTGCCAGCAGTTTGGTAAGGGGCTCTGGCTACACCTTC. Translated: CASSLVRGSGYTF.

The chain carries TRBV29-1 and TRBJ2-7, with 7 nucleotides matching TRBD1. The length of the CDR3 is 14 residues. The V gene's germline CDR1 is SQVTM and CDR2 ANQGSEA. The CDR3 region has the DNA TGCAGTATAAGACCGGGACAGTACTCCTACGAGCAGTACTTC. Its translation is CSIRPGQYSYEQYF.